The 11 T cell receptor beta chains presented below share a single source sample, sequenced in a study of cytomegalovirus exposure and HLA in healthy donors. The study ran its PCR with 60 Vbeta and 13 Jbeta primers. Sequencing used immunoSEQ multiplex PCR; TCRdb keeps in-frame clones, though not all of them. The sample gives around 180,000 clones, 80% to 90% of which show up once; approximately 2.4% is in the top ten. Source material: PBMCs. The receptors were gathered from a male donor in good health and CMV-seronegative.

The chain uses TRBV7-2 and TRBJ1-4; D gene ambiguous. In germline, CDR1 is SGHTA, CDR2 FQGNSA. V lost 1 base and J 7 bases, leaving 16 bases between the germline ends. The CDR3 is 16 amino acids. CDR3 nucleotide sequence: TGTGCCAGCAGCTTAGATAGCCCAAAATTAGGTGAAAAACTGTTTTTT. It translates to CASSLDSPKLGEKLFF.

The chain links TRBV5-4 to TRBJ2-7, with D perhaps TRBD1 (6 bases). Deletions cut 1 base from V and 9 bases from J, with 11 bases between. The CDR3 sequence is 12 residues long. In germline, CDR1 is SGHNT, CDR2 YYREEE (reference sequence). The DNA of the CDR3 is TGTGCCAGCAGCTTGATTACAGGGACGCAGTACTTC. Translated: CASSLITGTQYF. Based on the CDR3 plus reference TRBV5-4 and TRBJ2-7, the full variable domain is ETGVTQSPTHLIKTRGQQVTLRCSSQSGHNTVSWYQQALGQGPQFIFQYYREEENGRGNFPPRFSGLQFPNYSSELNVNALELDDSALYLCASSLITGTQYFGPGTRLTVT.

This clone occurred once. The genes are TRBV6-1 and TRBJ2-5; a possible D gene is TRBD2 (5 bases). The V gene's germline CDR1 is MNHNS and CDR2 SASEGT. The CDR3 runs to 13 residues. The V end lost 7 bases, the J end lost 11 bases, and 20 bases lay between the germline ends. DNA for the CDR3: TGTGCCAGCACAAGACGAGTGGGTGGGGAGCAGTACTTC. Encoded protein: CASTRRVGGEQYF.

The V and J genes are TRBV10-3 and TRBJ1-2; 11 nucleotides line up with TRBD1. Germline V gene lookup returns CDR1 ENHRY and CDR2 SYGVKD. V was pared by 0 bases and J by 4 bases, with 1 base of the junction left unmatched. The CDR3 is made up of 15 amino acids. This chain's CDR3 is CAISESGTGGYGYTF. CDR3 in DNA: TGTGCCATCAGTGAGTCGGGGACAGGGGGCTATGGCTACACCTTC.

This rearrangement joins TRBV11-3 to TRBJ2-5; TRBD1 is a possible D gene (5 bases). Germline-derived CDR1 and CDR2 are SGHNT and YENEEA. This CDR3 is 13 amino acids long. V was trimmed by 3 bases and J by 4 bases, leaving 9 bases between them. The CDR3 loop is CASSFEQGETQYF. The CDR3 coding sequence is TGTGCCAGCAGCTTTGAGCAGGGAGAGACCCAGTACTTC.

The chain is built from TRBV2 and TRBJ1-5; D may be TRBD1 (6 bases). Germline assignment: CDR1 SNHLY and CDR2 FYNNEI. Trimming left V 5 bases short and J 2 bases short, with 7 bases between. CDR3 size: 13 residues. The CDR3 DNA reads TGTGCCAGCAGTCGACAGGGCAATCAGCCCCAGCATTTT. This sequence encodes CASSRQGNQPQHF.

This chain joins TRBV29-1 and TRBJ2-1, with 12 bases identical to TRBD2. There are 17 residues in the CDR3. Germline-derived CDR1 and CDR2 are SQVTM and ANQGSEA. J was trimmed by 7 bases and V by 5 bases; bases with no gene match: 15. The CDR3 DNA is TGCAGCGTTAAGACTAGCGGGGGAGTGGTACAATTGAATGAGCAGTTCTTC. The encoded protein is CSVKTSGGVVQLNEQFF.

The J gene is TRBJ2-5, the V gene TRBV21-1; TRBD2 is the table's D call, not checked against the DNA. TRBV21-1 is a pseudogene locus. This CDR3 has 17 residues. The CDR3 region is CASSKVEVRGGVETQYF. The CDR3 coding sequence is TGTGCCAGCAGCAAAGTCGAAGTAAGGGGAGGAGTGGAGACCCAGTACTTC.

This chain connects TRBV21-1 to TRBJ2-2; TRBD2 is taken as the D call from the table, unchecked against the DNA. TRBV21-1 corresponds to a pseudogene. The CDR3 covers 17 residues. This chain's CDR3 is CASSKGPPGEVAGELFF. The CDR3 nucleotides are TGTGCCAGCAGCAAAGGCCCGCCGGGGGAAGTCGCCGGGGAGCTGTTTTTT.

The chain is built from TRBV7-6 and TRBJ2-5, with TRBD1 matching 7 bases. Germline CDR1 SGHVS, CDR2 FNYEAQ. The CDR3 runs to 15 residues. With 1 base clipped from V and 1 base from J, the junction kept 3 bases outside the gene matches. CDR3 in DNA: TGTGCCAGCAGCTTAGGAGACAGGGCCCAAGAGACCCAGTACTTC. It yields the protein CASSLGDRAQETQYF.

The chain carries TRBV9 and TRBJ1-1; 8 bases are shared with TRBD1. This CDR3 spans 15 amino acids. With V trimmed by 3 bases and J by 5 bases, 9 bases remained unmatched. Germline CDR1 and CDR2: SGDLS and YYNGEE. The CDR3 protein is CASSAAGQGVTEAFF. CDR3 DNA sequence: TGTGCCAGCAGCGCCGCCGGACAGGGTGTAACTGAAGCTTTCTTT.